This TCR beta chain comes out of a study of Graves' ophthalmopathy and Graves' hyperthyroidism. General study findings and limits: Sensitivity of around 67% and specificity of nearly 75% were achieved by the model that predicted ophthalmopathy progression.

Researchers turned away patients with other autoimmune diseases, uncontrolled infections, pregnancy or lactation. CDR3 length: 13 amino acids. Deletions cut 3 bases from V and 1 base from J, with 7 bases between. Germline-derived CDR1 and CDR2 are SGHRS and YFSETQ. Transcripts of RNA were the source for amplifying TCR beta CDR3 regions. First-round RT-PCR employed HTBI primers, with a second-round multiplex PCR after it. TCRdb independently ran MiXCR on the multiplex PCR reads; one entry per CDR3 protein. The sample has 350,000 to 450,000 distinct CDR3 sequences; over 20% are singletons. In the case of this clonotype: Its antigen is not identified.

The chain uses TRBV5-1 and TRBJ1-2; D not resolved. Sequencing was performed on peripheral blood. The TCR was taken from a woman under 30 with stable Graves' hyperthyroidism. The CDR3 region has the DNA TGCGCCAGCAGCTCTCGGGATAACTATGGCTACACCTTC. This codes for CASSSRDNYGYTF.